This T cell receptor (beta chain) originates from a study of blood T cell repertoires in COVID-19. Study summary: Collection of acute and convalescent COVID-19 samples took place in the United States, Italy and Spain. T cells, B-cell-depleted T cells, or PBMCs provided the cDNA or gDNA that served as material.

Authors' analysis steps: Reference gene primer amplification yielded estimated nucleated cell counts. TCRdb's table, derived via immunoSEQ multiplex PCR, lists solely in-frame clones and lacks some. The V and J calls and the clone size are those of that table, but D and trimming were determined from the DNA. Among some 220,000 clones listed, around 80% were seen once. Germline values: CDR1 SGHRS, CDR2 YFSETQ. The ends were cut back, 0 bases at V and 7 bases at J, with 14 bases in the middle. CDR3 size: 14 residues. Sequenced material: peripheral blood. The sequence came from a woman in her seventies with acute or convalescent COVID-19. V gene TRBV5-1 combines with J gene TRBJ2-7, with a possible D match to TRBD2 (7 bases). CDR3 sequence: CASSLAVGGREQYF. The CDR3 DNA reads TGCGCCAGCAGCTTGGCCGTGGGGGGGCGAGAGCAGTACTTC.